Sequencing of this TCR beta chain was carried out in a study of blood T cell repertoires in COVID-19. Study-level background: Acute and convalescent COVID-19 specimens originated in the United States, Italy and Spain. PBMCs, B-cell-depleted T cells, or T cells were the source of the cDNA or gDNA that made up the material.

Germline assignment: CDR1 LGHNA and CDR2 YNFKEQ. This CDR3 spans 14 amino acids. Trimming left V 1 base short and J 3 bases short, with 9 bases between. Assay used: immunoSEQ multiplex PCR; TCRdb lists only in-frame clones, some missing. The table includes about 220,000 clones, around 84% detected once. The TCR sequence derives from a human donor in a cohort sampled during active COVID-19. The sample was peripheral blood. This chain uses TRBV4-2 with TRBJ1-1; TRBD1 might be the D (6 bases). The CDR3 loop is CASSQVQGYTEAFF. CDR3 bases: TGTGCCAGCAGCCAAGTACAGGGATACACTGAAGCTTTCTTT.